This T cell receptor (beta chain) was sequenced during a study of T cells in Graves' hyperthyroidism and ophthalmopathy. General observations from the study: Blood shared most expanded thyroid clonotypes above 0.001.

Amplification targeted TCR beta CDR3 regions from RNA transcripts. A first-round RT-PCR of the TCR CDR3 used the HTBI primer set. MiXCR, applied by TCRdb to the multiplex PCR reads, yields one record per CDR3 protein. The sample has 550,000 to 700,000 distinct CDR3 sequences, about 45% seen once. About this clonotype itself: Its antigen is unidentified.

The ends lost 6 bases at V and 5 bases at J; junction bases unmatched: 10. CDR3 length: 14 amino acids. Germline values: CDR1 SGHNT, CDR2 YYREEE (reference sequence). The chain employs TRBV5-4 and TRBJ2-5; 7 bases are a match to TRBD2. The sequence was obtained from an adult woman with Graves' disease, either hyperthyroidism or ophthalmopathy (not recorded which). The specimen sequenced was peripheral blood or thyroid tissue (not recorded which). The CDR3 DNA sequence: TGTGCCAGCACCCAGACGGGAGGTAGCGAGACCCAGTACTTC. Translated, it gives CASTQTGGSETQYF. Full variable domain (remainder filled in from reference TRBV5-4 and TRBJ2-5): ETGVTQSPTHLIKTRGQQVTLRCSSQSGHNTVSWYQQALGQGPQFIFQYYREEENGRGNFPPRFSGLQFPNYSSELNVNALELDDSALYLCASTQTGGSETQYFGPGTRLLVL.